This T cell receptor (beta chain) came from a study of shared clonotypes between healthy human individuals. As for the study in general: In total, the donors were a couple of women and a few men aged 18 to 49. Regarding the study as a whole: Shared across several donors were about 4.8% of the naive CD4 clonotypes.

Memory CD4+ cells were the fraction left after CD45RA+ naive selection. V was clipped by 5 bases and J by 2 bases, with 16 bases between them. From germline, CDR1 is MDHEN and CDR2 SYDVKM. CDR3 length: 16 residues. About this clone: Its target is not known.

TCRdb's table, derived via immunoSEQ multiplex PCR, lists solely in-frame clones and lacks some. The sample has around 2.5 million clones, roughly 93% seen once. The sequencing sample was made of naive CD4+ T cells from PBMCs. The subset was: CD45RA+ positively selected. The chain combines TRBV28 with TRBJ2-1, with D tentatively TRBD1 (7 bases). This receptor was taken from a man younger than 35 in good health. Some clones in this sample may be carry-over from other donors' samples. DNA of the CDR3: TGTGCCAGCAGTCCAACAGGGGCGGGAACCTACAATGAGCAGTTCTTC. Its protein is CASSPTGAGTYNEQFF. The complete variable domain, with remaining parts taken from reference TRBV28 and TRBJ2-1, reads DVKVTQSSRYLVKRTGEKVFLECVQDMDHENMFWYRQDPGLGLRLIYFSYDVKMKEKGDIPEGYSVSREKKERFSLILESASTNQTSMYLCASSPTGAGTYNEQFFGPGTRLTVL.